This T cell receptor (beta chain) was captured in a study of cytomegalovirus exposure and HLA in healthy donors. Regarding this clone: What it recognizes is unknown.

Looked up from germline, CDR1 is SGHNT and CDR2 is YENEEA. The length of the CDR3 is 15 residues. With 5 bases clipped from V and 6 bases from J, the junction kept 7 bases outside the gene matches. Study results and caveats: Most of the TCR beta V segments (in an earlier analysis) were productive either about 87% or about 30% of the time. The study recorded fewer than 200 TCR beta chains that were cytomegalovirus-associated. Presence/absence analyses supposed approximately even sequencing depth among donors.

PCR used 60 Vbeta primers and 13 Jbeta primers. The table came from immunoSEQ multiplex PCR; TCRdb's copy has only in-frame clones and leaves some out. The sample contains some 170,000 clones, 75% to 80% of which appear only once. The clonotype was recovered from a man aged 40-49 years in good health and CMV-seropositive. Input material: PBMCs. This chain uses TRBV11-3 with TRBJ2-2; 9 bases are shared with TRBD2. DNA of the CDR3: TGTGCCAGCAGCATTAGCGGGAGCAATCCCGGGGAGCTGTTTTTT. Protein product: CASSISGSNPGELFF.